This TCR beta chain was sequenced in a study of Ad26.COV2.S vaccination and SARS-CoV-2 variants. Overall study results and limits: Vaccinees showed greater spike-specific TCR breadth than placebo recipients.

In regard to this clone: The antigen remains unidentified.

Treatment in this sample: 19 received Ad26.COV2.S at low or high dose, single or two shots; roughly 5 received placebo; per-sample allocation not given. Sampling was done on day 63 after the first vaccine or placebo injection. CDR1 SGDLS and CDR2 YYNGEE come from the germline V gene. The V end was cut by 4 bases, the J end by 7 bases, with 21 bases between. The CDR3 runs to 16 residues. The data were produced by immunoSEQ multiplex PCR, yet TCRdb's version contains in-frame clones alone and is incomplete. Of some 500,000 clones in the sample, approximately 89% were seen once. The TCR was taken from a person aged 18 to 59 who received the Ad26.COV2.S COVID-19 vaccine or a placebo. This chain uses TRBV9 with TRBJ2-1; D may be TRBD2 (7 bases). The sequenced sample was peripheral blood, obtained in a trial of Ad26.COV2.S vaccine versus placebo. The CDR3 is CASSRRGGPPGNEQFF. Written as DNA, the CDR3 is TGTGCCAGCAGCCGAAGGGGGGGTCCACCGGGGAATGAGCAGTTCTTC.